The entry below describes one T cell receptor beta chain. Its antigen is as yet unknown. CDR3 size: 17 residues. This specimen belongs to a study of cytomegalovirus exposure and HLA in healthy donors. Turning to the study itself: A data release that came early held about 89 million unique TCRs from HLA-typed donors. Genotyping of roughly 400 donors showed that around 85% belonged to the Caucasian-associated ancestry cluster. Overall study results and limits: A later analysis linked around 17,000 TCR beta sequences to HLA alleles at 0.05 false discovery rate. Later analysis identified a missense DCLRE1C variant that was linked to TCR beta V- and J-gene trimming.

Vbeta (60) and Jbeta (13) primers were used in the PCR. Here immunoSEQ multiplex PCR was the method, and the copy in TCRdb shows in-frame clones only, minus some. The sample comprises 100,000 to 150,000 clones, around 80% of which are singletons, and around 1.9% rests with the top ten. This chain links TRBV21-1 with TRBJ2-7; the table assigns TRBD2, which was not confirmed against the DNA. TRBV21-1 is recorded as a pseudogene. The sequence was collected from a middle-aged woman in good health and CMV-seronegative. Sequencing was done on a sample of PBMCs. CDR3 DNA: TGTGCCAGCAGCAAAGCGGATAGGCGGGATGGGTTTTACGAGCAGTACTTC. Translated: CASSKADRRDGFYEQYF.